A single sample is the source of the 32 T cell receptor beta chains below, sequenced in a study of blood T cell repertoires in COVID-19. Data came from immunoSEQ multiplex PCR; TCRdb stores just in-frame clones and leaves some out. The table shows around 260,000 clones, with about 87% occurring only once. The sample was peripheral blood. The receptors stem from a woman aged 40 to 50 who had recovered from COVID-19.

This chain joins TRBV29-1 and TRBJ1-2, with a tentative D call TRBD1 (5 bases). The CDR3 is 11 residues long. CDR1 and CDR2 from the germline V gene are SQVTM and ANQGSEA. V lost 4 bases to trimming and J lost 6 bases, with 9 bases between them. This CDR3 reads CSVVWGDGYTF. Here the CDR3 DNA reads TGCAGCGTTGTGTGGGGGGATGGCTACACCTTC.

The chain joins TRBV3-1 (or the pseudogene TRBV3-2) to TRBJ1-1, with D perhaps matching TRBD1 (5 bases). The V gene lost 4 bases and the J gene lost 5 bases, with 14 bases spanning the gap. The CDR3 sequence is 14 residues long. Germline V gene lookup returns CDR1 LGHDT and CDR2 YNNKEL (reference sequence). CDR3 amino acids: CASSPTRGRTEAFF. CDR3 in DNA: TGTGCCAGCAGCCCTACCCGGGGGAGGACTGAAGCTTTCTTT.

This clone occurred once. This chain links TRBV11-3 with TRBJ1-1; no clear D gene. V was shortened by 3 bases and J by 4 bases, with 9 bases between the two germline ends. Germline CDR1 and CDR2: SGHNT and YENEEA. The CDR3 extends over 13 amino acids. The CDR3 coding sequence is TGTGCCAGCAGCTTCCAGGAGGGCACTGAAGCTTTCTTT. As protein: CASSFQEGTEAFF.

The V and J genes are TRBV30 and TRBJ1-5; 7 bases agree with TRBD1. CDR3 length equals 15 residues. Germline V gene sequence: CDR1 GTSNPN, CDR2 SVGIG (reference sequence). V shed 1 base and J 2 bases; nucleotides not matched to a gene: 5. The CDR3 DNA reads TGTGCCTGGAGTGGGAGAACAGGGGGCAATCAGCCCCAGCATTTT. Residues: CAWSGRTGGNQPQHF.

This clone has a single count. The chain links TRBV3-1 (or the pseudogene TRBV3-2) to TRBJ2-3; 8 bases match TRBD1. CDR3 size: 17 residues. Looked up from germline, CDR1 is LGHDT and CDR2 is YNNKEL (reference sequence). Trimming cost V 1 base and J 4 bases; bases outside gene matches: 10. CDR3 sequence reads: CASSQVPGQGAADTQYF. CDR3 nucleotides: TGTGCCAGCAGCCAAGTACCGGGTCAGGGGGCGGCAGATACGCAGTATTTT.

The DNA of the CDR3 is TGTGCCACCAGTGACCCCACGACCGGGACAGGGAACAATGAGCAGTTCTTC. Its protein product is CATSDPTTGTGNNEQFF. The rearrangement joins TRBV24-1 to TRBJ2-1, with TRBD1 matching 9 bases. This CDR3 comprises 17 residues. Germline V gene data show CDR1 as KGHDR and CDR2 as SFDVKD. The junction had 11 bases not matched to a gene; V was cut back by 4 bases and J by 5 bases.

The rearrangement uses TRBV10-1 and TRBJ2-5; D is perhaps TRBD1 (6 bases). CDR1 WNHNN and CDR2 SYGVQD come from the germline V gene (reference sequence). The germline V and J ends were trimmed by 3 bases and 5 bases, with 13 bases remaining between them. CDR3 length: 14 residues. In DNA, the CDR3 is TGCGCCAGCAGTGATACAGGGTCCGTTGAGACCCAGTACTTC. This encodes CASSDTGSVETQYF.

This clone was recorded only once. This rearrangement joins TRBV5-1 to TRBJ1-2; D is unresolved. The V gene's germline CDR1 is SGHRS and CDR2 YFSETQ. V was clipped by 0 bases and J by 8 bases, with 11 bases between them. This CDR3 contains 13 residues. CDR3 sequence reads: CASSLAGSEGYTF. The CDR3 nucleotides read TGCGCCAGCAGCTTGGCAGGTTCCGAGGGCTACACCTTC.

This chain uses TRBV19 with TRBJ2-6; D remains ambiguous. Trimming removed 5 bases from V and 5 bases from J, with 13 bases in between. Germline-derived CDR1 and CDR2 are LNHDA and SQIVND (reference sequence). The length of the CDR3 is 15 residues. The CDR3: CASSARLSRANVLTF. The DNA for the CDR3 is TGTGCCAGTAGTGCACGACTGTCTCGGGCCAACGTCCTGACTTTC.

The V call is TRBV7-9, the J call TRBJ1-6; D is undetermined. Germline loops: CDR1 SEHNR, CDR2 FQNEAQ (reference sequence). This CDR3 has 14 residues. V was clipped by 0 bases and J by 9 bases, with 9 bases between them. The CDR3 here is CASSLAPSGSPLHF. The CDR3, as DNA: TGTGCCAGCAGCTTAGCTCCTTCCGGTTCACCCCTCCACTTT. The full variable domain, rest sourced from reference TRBV7-9 and TRBJ1-6, is DTGVSQNPRHKITKRGQNVTFRCDPISEHNRLYWYRQTLGQGPEFLTYFQNEAQLEKSRLLSDRFSAERPKGSFSTLEIQRTEQGDSAMYLCASSLAPSGSPLHFGNGTRLTVT.

V is TRBV7-9 and J is TRBJ1-1; 8 bases match TRBD1. The length of the CDR3 is 14 residues. The germline V gene encodes CDR1 SEHNR and CDR2 FQNEAQ (reference sequence). V trimming: 5 bases; J trimming: 2 bases; junction bases outside the gene matches: 4. The CDR3 DNA reads as TGTGCCAGCAGCCCAGGACAGGGCAACACTGAAGCTTTCTTT. Protein product: CASSPGQGNTEAFF.

The chain recombines TRBV2 with TRBJ1-1; 8 bases are a match to TRBD1. With V trimmed by 6 bases and J by 5 bases, 8 bases remained unmatched. Germline V gene data show CDR1 as SNHLY and CDR2 as FYNNEI. The CDR3 length is 14 residues. The CDR3 spells CASRLTGGSTEAFF. The CDR3 DNA follows: TGTGCCAGCAGACTAACAGGGGGGAGTACTGAAGCTTTCTTT.

The chain employs TRBV30 and TRBJ1-1; 9 bases are shared with TRBD1. V was pared by 1 base and J by 7 bases, with 10 bases of the junction left unmatched. CDR3 length equals 15 residues. Per germline, CDR1 GTSNPN and CDR2 SVGIG (reference sequence). CDR3 coding DNA: TGTGCCTGGAGTGCCCGGGACAGGGATTCGGGTGAAGCTTTCTTT. This translates into CAWSARDRDSGEAFF.

This clone was seen just once. The V call is TRBV29-1, the J call TRBJ2-2; a possible D gene is TRBD1 (6 bases). Deletions cut 6 bases from V and 0 bases from J, with 14 bases between. CDR3 length equals 15 residues. Germline values: CDR1 SQVTM, CDR2 ANQGSEA. The CDR3 DNA reads TGCAGCGTCGGAACAGGGTCCACGAACACCGGGGAGCTGTTTTTT. Protein: CSVGTGSTNTGELFF.

DNA of the CDR3: TGTGCCAGCAGCGTCACCTGGGGGACAGGGGTCGAGCAGTACTTC. Translating gives CASSVTWGTGVEQYF. The chain recombines TRBV9 with TRBJ2-7, with TRBD1 identical over 10 bases. The CDR3 runs 15 residues. Trimming at V came to 2 bases and at J to 6 bases, leaving 8 bases not matched to a gene. The germline CDR1 and CDR2 sequences are SGDLS and YYNGEE.

The chain couples TRBV19 to TRBJ2-2, with 8 bases identical to TRBD1. This CDR3 has 17 residues. After removal of 2 bases from V and 9 bases from J, the junction contained 14 bases not matched to a gene. Germline lookup yields CDR1 LNHDA and CDR2 SQIVND (reference sequence). The CDR3 DNA reads as TGTGCCAGTAGTATATTGATAGGGATCAGGGGGCCAAGGGAGCTGTTTTTT. It translates to CASSILIGIRGPRELFF.

This clone was seen repeatedly, ten times or more. The gene calls are TRBV7-9 and TRBJ2-7, with D possibly TRBD2 on 6 matching bases. Per germline, CDR1 SEHNR and CDR2 FQNEAQ (reference sequence). The CDR3 is 15 amino acids. Trimming shortened V by 5 bases and J by 0 bases, and 14 bases separated the two germline ends. CDR3 sequence (DNA): TGTGCCAGCAGCCACCGGGACTCCAGCTCCTACGAGCAGTACTTC. The encoded protein is CASSHRDSSSYEQYF.

The chain uses TRBV27 and TRBJ2-7; D gene unclear. Looked up from germline, CDR1 is MNHEY and CDR2 is SMNVEV (reference sequence). Between the trimmed V and J ends, which lost 3 bases and 2 bases, there was a span of 8 bases. The CDR3 has 13 amino acids. The DNA of the CDR3 is TGTGCCAGCAGTTTCCAGTATCCCTACGAGCAGTACTTC. Protein: CASSFQYPYEQYF.

The chain combines TRBV12-3 or TRBV12-4 with TRBJ1-2; D perhaps matches TRBD1 (5 bases). Trimming cost V 0 bases and J 4 bases, with 6 bases left between them. The CDR3 spans 13 residues. CDR3 bases: TGTGCCAGCAGTTTAGCGACAGCCTATGGCTACACCTTC. This gives the protein CASSLATAYGYTF.

The chain has TRBV11-2 and TRBJ2-2; D not certain. Trimming removed 4 bases from V and 0 bases from J, with 9 bases in between. CDR1 is SGHAT, CDR2 FQNNGV, per germline. The CDR3 runs 15 residues. CDR3 in DNA: TGTGCCAGCAGCTCTCACAGAACGAACACCGGGGAGCTGTTTTTT. Translation: CASSSHRTNTGELFF. Drawing the rest from reference TRBV11-2 and TRBJ2-2, the complete variable domain is EAGVAQSPRYKIIEKRQSVAFWCNPISGHATLYWYQQILGQGPKLLIQFQNNGVVDDSQLPKDRFSAERLKGVDSTLKIQPAKLEDSAVYLCASSSHRTNTGELFFGEGSRLTVL.

The chain uses TRBV9 and TRBJ1-5; 10 bases are a match to TRBD1. Germline CDR1 is SGDLS and CDR2 is YYNGEE. This CDR3 comprises 14 residues. V shed 3 bases, J shed 6 bases, and the junction held 3 bases outside the gene matches. As DNA, the CDR3 is TGTGCCAGCAGCGCGACAGGGGGCGTTCAGCCCCAGCATTTT. Translated, it gives CASSATGGVQPQHF.

V usage is TRBV12-3 or TRBV12-4 and J usage is TRBJ2-1, with TRBD2 matching over 7 bases. The CDR3 totals 13 residues. Trimming removed 3 bases from V and 8 bases from J; junction bases left unmatched: 4. CDR3 nucleotides: TGTGCCAGCAGTTTGGGGGGGGTGGATGAGCAGTTCTTC. Its translation: CASSLGGVDEQFF.

The CDR3 nucleotides read TGTGCCAGCAGCGACACCCGACAGGGAGGCACCGGGGAGCTGTTTTTT. Protein sequence: CASSDTRQGGTGELFF. The chain has TRBV25-1 and TRBJ2-2, with D possibly being TRBD1 (7 bases). Per the germline V gene, CDR1 is MGHDK and CDR2 is SYGVNS. This CDR3 is built from 16 residues. The V end was cut by 6 bases, the J end by 4 bases, with 18 bases between.

The chain couples TRBV5-1 to TRBJ2-5, with 16 positions matching TRBD2. The CDR3 has 18 amino acids. The junction had 9 bases not matched to a gene; V was cut back by 4 bases and J by 3 bases. From germline, CDR1 is SGHRS and CDR2 YFSETQ. This CDR3 is CASSAPGLAGGPKETQYF. CDR3 DNA sequence: TGCGCCAGCAGCGCCCCGGGACTAGCGGGGGGGCCGAAAGAGACCCAGTACTTC.

The V gene is TRBV7-9, the J gene TRBJ2-7; 10 nucleotides agree with TRBD2. Unmatched junction bases numbered 6, after V lost 2 bases and J lost 5 bases. Germline V lookup: CDR1 SEHNR, CDR2 FQNEAQ (reference sequence). This CDR3 is built from 15 residues. The CDR3 region is CASSLSTSGVHEQYF. The CDR3 DNA follows: TGTGCCAGCAGCTTATCTACTAGCGGGGTCCACGAGCAGTACTTC.

The chain couples TRBV2 to TRBJ2-7, with 7 nucleotides matching TRBD1. Unmatched junction bases numbered 5, after V lost 6 bases and J lost 0 bases. The CDR3 contains 14 residues. Germline CDR1 and CDR2: SNHLY and FYNNEI. The chain's CDR3 is CASRADRFSYEQYF. For the CDR3, the DNA is TGTGCCAGCAGGGCGGACAGGTTCTCCTACGAGCAGTACTTC.

The rearrangement joins TRBV11-2 to TRBJ1-1; D remains ambiguous. V lost 5 bases and J lost 1, with 17 bases in between. This CDR3 comprises 16 residues. The V gene's germline CDR1 is SGHAT and CDR2 FQNNGV. This chain's CDR3 is CASSPRHWGGNTEAFF. DNA for the CDR3: TGTGCCAGCAGCCCGAGACATTGGGGAGGGAACACTGAAGCTTTCTTT.

The chain links TRBV5-1 to TRBJ1-1, with D uncertain. CDR3 length: 12 residues. V was trimmed by 2 bases and J by 8 bases, leaving 10 bases between them. Germline V gives CDR1 SGHRS, CDR2 YFSETQ. The CDR3 protein is CASSFPDGEAFF. DNA of the CDR3: TGCGCCAGCAGCTTTCCTGACGGGGAAGCTTTCTTT.

The chain joins TRBV24-1 to TRBJ1-3; 8 bases are a match to TRBD1. CDR1 and CDR2 from the germline V gene are KGHDR and SFDVKD. V dropped 4 bases and J dropped 1; count of bases not matched to a gene: 5. The CDR3 is made up of 16 amino acids. CDR3 region: CATSETDRGSGNTIYF. CDR3 in DNA: TGTGCCACCAGTGAAACCGACAGGGGTTCTGGAAACACCATATATTTT.

The V call is TRBV9, the J call TRBJ2-3; D is perhaps TRBD1 or TRBD2 (7 bases each). Trimming stripped 4 bases from V and 6 bases from J, with 18 bases between. This CDR3 is built from 15 residues. Germline CDR1 is SGDLS and CDR2 is YYNGEE. The CDR3 sequence: CASSLGLGGQDTQYF. CDR3 coding DNA: TGTGCCAGCAGCCTAGGACTAGGGGGCCAGGATACGCAGTATTTT.

The rearrangement uses TRBV6-2 or TRBV6-3 and TRBJ1-2; 8 bases line up with TRBD1. Germline lookup yields CDR1 MNHEY and CDR2 SVGEGT. V was pared by 4 bases and J by 5 bases, with 6 bases of the junction left unmatched. This CDR3 is built from 14 residues. As DNA, the CDR3 is TGTGCCAGCAGTTTCTCCGACAGGGGTTATGGCTACACCTTC. Amino acids: CASSFSDRGYGYTF.

This chain links TRBV2 with TRBJ2-6, with 7 bases lining up with TRBD1. The germline V gene encodes CDR1 SNHLY and CDR2 FYNNEI. V was pared by 4 bases and J by 0 bases, with 6 bases of the junction left unmatched. The CDR3 has 17 residues. The CDR3 nucleotides read TGTGCCAGCAGTGCGACAGGGACCTCCTCTGGGGCCAACGTCCTGACTTTC. Protein sequence: CASSATGTSSGANVLTF.